Below, one T cell receptor beta chain is given with its context. This clonotype was detected a few times. The antigen this receptor binds is unknown. Base qualities are not at hand, and no much larger clone is one base apart. Sequencing used an Illumina NovaSeq 6000. Using 5'RACE with constant-segment primers, TCRalpha and TCRbeta cDNA libraries were constructed, with sample barcodes and unique molecular identifiers added in the process. RNA was extracted from every sample with Trizol reagent. Amplification of the libraries took two PCR steps, and the second step added a second sample barcode plus Illumina TruSeq adapters. Sequencing of libraries was performed on an Illumina NovaSeq with 2 x 150 bp paired-end reads. The authors processed their data as follows. The reads were demultiplexed and collapsed into UMI-guided consensus sequences using migec v1.2.7. Using mixcr v2.1.11, UMI consensuses were aligned to TRA and TRB V and J templates and then assembled into clonotypes. Expanded or contracted clonotypes were those called significant by both edgeR and NoisET, with noise models trained on biological replicates. edgeR calls used a false discovery rate-adjusted p below 0.01 and a log2 fold-change threshold of 1. As an exploratory analysis of dynamics, max-normalized trajectories of the 1000 most abundant clonotypes were examined by PCA with hierarchical clustering. Separately sequenced CD4+ and CD8+ repertoires were used to assign the CD4 or CD8 phenotype of responding clones. Through fastp at Q25 and MiXCR, TCRdb rebuilt clones from the public reads, retaining in-frame beta chains. One record per CDR3 amino acid sequence lists the most common genes and DNA. It is TCRdb's table, rather than the study itself, that gives the V and J calls and clone size. Present in this sample are 300,000 or so distinct CDR3 sequences, more than 15% of which were seen just once. 22% of the sample belongs to the ten largest clones.

PBMCs were isolated by Ficoll-Paque density gradient centrifugation. This entry comes from a study of T-cell memory formation after mild COVID-19 (TCRdb year 2021). In terms of the full investigation: TCR sequence clusters from the two donors were largely donor specific. In two donors, T-cell clones that expanded and contracted after mild COVID-19 were followed by sequencing TCRalpha and TCRbeta repertoires longitudinally. Two young, previously healthy adult volunteers, one female and one male, were included in the cohort.

CDR1 and CDR2 (MDHEN, SYDVKM) derive from the germline V gene. Inclusive of the bounding cysteine and phenylalanine, the CDR3 is 14 residues long. This entry keeps only the CDR3 DNA: 42 bases, framed from base 1. V is cut back by 5 bases and J by 3 bases, with 5 bases in the junction unmatched. What the work shows at the level of the full study, not this receptor alone: Only two mild cases were covered in the study, and larger cohorts including severe cases with pre-infection samples were considered necessary. Contracting CD4+ clones turned up mainly in the CM and EM memory subsets, whereas EMRA was where CD8+ clones were enriched. The second-wave clones that peaked on day 37 were not confirmed to be SARS-CoV-2 specific. The detection of some responding clones in pre-infection memory suggests that pre-existing cross-reactive memory T cells joined the SARS-CoV-2 response. From day 15 to 85, contracting clones showed balanced CD4/CD8 phenotypes, whereas a second wave of clones that expanded from day 15 to 37 leaned towards CD4+.

Material for sequencing was PBMCs or a T cell subset sorted from them (not recorded which). The sequence is built from TRBV28 and TRBJ2-7; 9 bases in between match TRBD2. This receptor was identified in a man aged 18 to 29 who had mild COVID-19 (a few samples of this study predate the infection). The sample titles of this study are shuffled in the database, so cell type and time point are left out; the donor was told from shared clones. DNA sequence: TGTGCCAGCAGTCCAGCGGGGGGCCACTACGAGCAGTACTTC. This yields the protein CASSPAGGHYEQYF. Here the CDR3 is joined to the reference TRBV28 and TRBJ2-7 genes, and the full variable domain is: DVKVTQSSRYLVKRTGEKVFLECVQDMDHENMFWYRQDPGLGLRLIYFSYDVKMKEKGDIPEGYSVSREKKERFSLILESASTNQTSMYLCASSPAGGHYEQYFGPGTRLTVT.